These T cell receptor beta chains were read from a single sample in a study of shared clonotypes between healthy human individuals. The method was immunoSEQ multiplex PCR; TCRdb's version includes in-frame clones alone and lacks a portion of them. The table has over a million clones, about 70% seen once. Sequencing input: memory CD4+ T cells sorted from blood. The receptor source for this set is a man younger than 30 in good health. The CDR3 runs from the conserved cysteine through the conserved F or W. A D gene is named only where the DNA matches it firmly. Rows may omit the clone size; those that give it use once, few, many or a size class.

clone_size d_call j_call v_call cdr3_nt cdr3_aa
NA NA TRBJ1-1 TRBV27 TGTGCCAGCAGTTTAAGAGGGGGATGGGAAGCTTTCTTT CASSLRGGWEAFF
NA NA TRBJ2-7 TRBV19 TGTGCCAGTAACTCCGGGACTTCCTCCTACGAGCAGTACTTC CASNSGTSSYEQYF
NA TRBD2 TRBJ2-1 TRBV28 TGTGCCAGCAGTCTCCCCACTAGCGGGGGGAGTCGGTACAATGAGCAGTTCTTC CASSLPTSGGSRYNEQFF
NA TRBD1 TRBJ2-2 TRBV7-9 TGTGCCAGCGAGACAGGGGAGACGGGAACCGGGGAGCTGTTTTTT CASETGETGTGELFF
NA TRBD1 TRBJ2-7 TRBV5-1 TGCGCCAGCAGCTCGTTGGGACAGGACGAGAGCGTGCAGTACTTC CASSSLGQDESVQYF
NA TRBD2 TRBJ2-3 TRBV5-4 TGTGCCAGCAGCCTCTCAGCGGGGCAAGATACGCAGTATTTT CASSLSAGQDTQYF
NA NA TRBJ2-3 TRBV25-1 TGTGCCAGCAGTCCTAGGGGAGCCACAGATACGCAGTATTTT CASSPRGATDTQYF
NA NA TRBJ1-6 TRBV4-3 TGCGCCAGCAGCCAAGATTACGGTAATTCACCCCTCCACTTT CASSQDYGNSPLHF
NA TRBD2 TRBJ2-1 TRBV4-3 TGCGCCAGCAGCCTGTTACTAGCGGGAGGTATTACTCGGGGCAATGAGCAGTTCTTC CASSLLLAGGITRGNEQFF
NA NA TRBJ2-1 TRBV5-1 TGCGCCAGCAGCTTGGCGGCCGAGAAGGGAAATGAGCAGTTCTTC CASSLAAEKGNEQFF
NA NA TRBJ1-3 TRBV19 TGTGCCAGTAGTATAGACGGGACAAGTCTCTCTGGAAACACCATATATTTT CASSIDGTSLSGNTIYF
NA NA TRBJ1-6 TRBV6-5 TGTGCCAGCAGTTACGACGGCAAGTCGGCCCTCCACTTT CASSYDGKSALHF
NA TRBD1 TRBJ2-5 TRBV18 TGTGCCAGCTCATCCTTCGAGGGGGCGCCTACTCACCAAGAGACCCAGTACTTC CASSSFEGAPTHQETQYF
NA TRBD1 TRBJ2-3 TRBV5-6 TGTGCCAGCAGCTTGGGGACAGGGGGCGCAGATACGCAGTATTTT CASSLGTGGADTQYF
NA NA TRBJ2-1 TRBV7-2 TGTGCCAGCGGGGGGGCGTTTTACAATGAGCAGTTCTTC CASGGAFYNEQFF
NA NA TRBJ2-5 TRBV30 TGTGCCTGGAGTCGGGGCAGCCAAGAGACCCAGTACTTC CAWSRGSQETQYF
once NA TRBJ1-4 TRBV5-1 TGCGCCAGCAGCTTCGCGGGTCGGGGGGAAAAACTGTTTTTT CASSFAGRGEKLFF
NA TRBD1 TRBJ2-7 TRBV5-1 TGCGCCAGCAGCCCCTCGGGACAGCCCAACTACGAGCAGTACTTC CASSPSGQPNYEQYF
NA NA TRBJ1-2 TRBV4-3 TGCGCCAGCAGCCAAGACCGGGGTGGCCCCTATGGCTACACCTTC CASSQDRGGPYGYTF
NA NA TRBJ1-2 TRBV2 TGTGCCAGCAGTGAAGGAGGGGACTATGGCTACACCTTC CASSEGGDYGYTF
NA TRBD2 TRBJ2-7 TRBV30 TGTGCCTGGAGTGCCCTTTCTCTAGCGGACACCTACGAGCAGTACTTC CAWSALSLADTYEQYF
NA NA TRBJ1-1 TRBV7-2 TGTGCCAGCAGCTGGGGGACTGCGATAGGGGGGTCTTTCTTT CASSWGTAIGGSFF
few NA TRBJ2-6 TRBV7-8 TGTGCCAGCAGCTTAGCAGGGCCCGGGGCCAACGTCCTGACTTTC CASSLAGPGANVLTF
NA NA TRBJ2-2 TRBV5-8 TGTGCCAGCAGCTTAGGGACTGATTCTAACACCGGGGAGCTGTTTTTT CASSLGTDSNTGELFF
NA NA TRBJ2-7 TRBV2 TGTGCCACCGCAAGACAGGAAACATACGAGCAGTACTTC CATARQETYEQYF
many NA TRBJ2-3 TRBV7-7 TGTGCTAGCAGCCCAGGGACTGGCGGCAATACGCAGTATTTT CASSPGTGGNTQYF
once NA TRBJ2-5 TRBV7-3 TGTGCCAGCAGCTTAGTCTATAAAGAGACCCAGTACTTC CASSLVYKETQYF
once TRBD1 TRBJ1-1 TRBV5-5 TGTGCCAGCAGCAGCTCAGCCCGACAGGGTTTAACTGAAGCTTTCTTT CASSSSARQGLTEAFF